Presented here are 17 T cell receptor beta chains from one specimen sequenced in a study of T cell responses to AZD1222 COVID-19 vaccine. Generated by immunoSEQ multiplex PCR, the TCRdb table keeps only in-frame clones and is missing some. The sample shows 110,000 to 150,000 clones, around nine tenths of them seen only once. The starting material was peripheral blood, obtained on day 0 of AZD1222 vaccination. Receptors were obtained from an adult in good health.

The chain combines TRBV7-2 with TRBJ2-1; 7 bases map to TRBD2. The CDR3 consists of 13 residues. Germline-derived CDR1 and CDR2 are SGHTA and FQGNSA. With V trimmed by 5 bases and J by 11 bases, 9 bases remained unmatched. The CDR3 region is CASSLGPAGQQFF. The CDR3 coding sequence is TGTGCCAGCAGCCTAGGGCCAGCGGGGCAGCAGTTCTTC.

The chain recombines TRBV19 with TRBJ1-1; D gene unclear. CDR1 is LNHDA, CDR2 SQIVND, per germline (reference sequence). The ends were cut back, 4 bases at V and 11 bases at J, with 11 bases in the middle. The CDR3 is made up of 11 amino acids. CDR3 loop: CASSTQAAAFF. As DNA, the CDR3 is TGTGCCAGTAGTACCCAGGCGGCCGCTTTCTTT.

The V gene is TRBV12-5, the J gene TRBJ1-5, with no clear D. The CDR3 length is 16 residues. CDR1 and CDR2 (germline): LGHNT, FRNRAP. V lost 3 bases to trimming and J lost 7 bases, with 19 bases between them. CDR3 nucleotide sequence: TGTGCTAGTGGTTTTTTCCCCTCGGTCTTAGGCCAGCCCCAGCATTTT. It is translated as CASGFFPSVLGQPQHF.

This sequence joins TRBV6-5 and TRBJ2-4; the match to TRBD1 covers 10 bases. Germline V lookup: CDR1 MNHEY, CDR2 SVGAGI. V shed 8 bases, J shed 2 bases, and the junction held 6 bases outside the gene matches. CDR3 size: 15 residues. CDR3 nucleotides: TGTGCCAGCCTCCGGGACAGGGGACCCAAAAACATTCAGTACTTC. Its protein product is CASLRDRGPKNIQYF.

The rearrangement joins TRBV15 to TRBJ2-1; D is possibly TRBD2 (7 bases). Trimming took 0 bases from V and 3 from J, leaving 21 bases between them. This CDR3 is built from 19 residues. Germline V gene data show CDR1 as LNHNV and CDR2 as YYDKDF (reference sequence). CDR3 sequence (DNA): TGTGCCACCAGCAGAGAGTCGGCCCCGGGGGCGGGGGACTACAATGAGCAGTTCTTC. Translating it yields CATSRESAPGAGDYNEQFF.

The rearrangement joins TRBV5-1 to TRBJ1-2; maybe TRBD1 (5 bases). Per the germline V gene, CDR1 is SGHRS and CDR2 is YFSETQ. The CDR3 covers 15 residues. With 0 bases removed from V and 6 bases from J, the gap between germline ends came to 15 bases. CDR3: CASSLAGARVDGYTF. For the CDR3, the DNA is TGCGCCAGCAGCTTGGCCGGGGCAAGGGTCGATGGCTACACCTTC. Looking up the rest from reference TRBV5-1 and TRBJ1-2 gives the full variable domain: KAGVTQTPRYLIKTRGQQVTLSCSPISGHRSVSWYQQTPGQGLQFLFEYFSETQRNKGNFPGRFSGRQFSNSRSEMNVSTLELGDSALYLCASSLAGARVDGYTFGSGTRLTVV.

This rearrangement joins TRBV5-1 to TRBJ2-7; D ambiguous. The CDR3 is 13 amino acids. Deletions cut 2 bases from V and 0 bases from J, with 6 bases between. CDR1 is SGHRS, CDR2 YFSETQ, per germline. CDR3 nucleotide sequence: TGCGCCAGCAGCTTAATTAACTCCTACGAGCAGTACTTC. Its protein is CASSLINSYEQYF.

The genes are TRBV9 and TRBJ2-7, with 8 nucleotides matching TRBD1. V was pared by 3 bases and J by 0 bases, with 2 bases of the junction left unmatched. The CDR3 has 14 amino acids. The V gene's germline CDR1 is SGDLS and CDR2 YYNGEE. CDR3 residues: CASSEDRVSYEQYF. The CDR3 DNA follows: TGTGCCAGCAGCGAGGACAGGGTCTCCTACGAGCAGTACTTC.

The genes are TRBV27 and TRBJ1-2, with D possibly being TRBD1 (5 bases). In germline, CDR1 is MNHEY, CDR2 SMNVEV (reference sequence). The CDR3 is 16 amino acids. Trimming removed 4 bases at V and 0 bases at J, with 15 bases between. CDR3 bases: TGTGCCAGCAGTTCGGGGCAGGCTCGGGCTAACTATGGCTACACCTTC. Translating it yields CASSSGQARANYGYTF.

DNA of the CDR3: TGTGCCAGCAGCTTGTTCGCGGGACAGGGAAATTCACCCCTCCACTTT. Translating it yields CASSLFAGQGNSPLHF. The chain couples TRBV7-9 to TRBJ1-6; 9 nucleotides match TRBD1. CDR1 SEHNR and CDR2 FQNEAQ come from the germline V gene (reference sequence). The CDR3 length is 16 residues. V shed 3 bases, J shed 7 bases, and the junction held 7 bases outside the gene matches.

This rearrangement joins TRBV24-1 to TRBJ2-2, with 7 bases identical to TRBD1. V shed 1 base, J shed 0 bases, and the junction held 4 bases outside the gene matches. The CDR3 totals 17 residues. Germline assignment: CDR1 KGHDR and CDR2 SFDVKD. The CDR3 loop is CATSDFRTGANTGELFF. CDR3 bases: TGTGCCACCAGTGATTTCCGGACAGGAGCGAACACCGGGGAGCTGTTTTTT.

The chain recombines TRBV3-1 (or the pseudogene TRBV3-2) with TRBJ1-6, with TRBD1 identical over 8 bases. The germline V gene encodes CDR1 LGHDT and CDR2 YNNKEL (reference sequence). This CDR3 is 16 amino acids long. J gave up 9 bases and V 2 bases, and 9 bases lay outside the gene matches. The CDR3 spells CASSQPLQGVGSPLHF. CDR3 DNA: TGTGCCAGCAGCCAACCGCTACAGGGGGTTGGTTCACCCCTCCACTTT.

As DNA, the CDR3 is TGTGCCAGCAGCAGACAGGGCCGGAGCACTGAAGCTTTCTTT. Encoded protein: CASSRQGRSTEAFF. The chain is built from TRBV11-2 and TRBJ1-1, with 7 positions matching TRBD1. Germline CDR1 is SGHAT and CDR2 is FQNNGV. V gave up 5 bases and J gave up 4 bases; unmatched junction bases: 7. This CDR3 has 14 residues.

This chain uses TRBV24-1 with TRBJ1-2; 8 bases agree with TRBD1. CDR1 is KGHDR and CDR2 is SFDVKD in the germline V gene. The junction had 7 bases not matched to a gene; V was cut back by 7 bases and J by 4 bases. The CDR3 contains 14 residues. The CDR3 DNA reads TGTGCCACCAGATCGACAGGGGAAGGCTATGGCTACACCTTC. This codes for CATRSTGEGYGYTF.

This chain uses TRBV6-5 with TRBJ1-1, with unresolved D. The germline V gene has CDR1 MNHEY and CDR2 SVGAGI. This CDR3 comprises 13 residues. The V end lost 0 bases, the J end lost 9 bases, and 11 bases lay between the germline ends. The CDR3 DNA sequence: TGTGCCAGCAGTTACTCCCAGGAACAGAAAGCTTTCTTT. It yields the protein CASSYSQEQKAFF.

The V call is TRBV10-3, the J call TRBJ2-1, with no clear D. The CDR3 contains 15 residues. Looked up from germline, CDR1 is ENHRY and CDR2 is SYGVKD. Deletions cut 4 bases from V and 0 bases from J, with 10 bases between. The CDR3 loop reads CAISADGPSYNEQFF. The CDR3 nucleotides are TGTGCCATCAGTGCTGACGGACCCTCCTACAATGAGCAGTTCTTC.

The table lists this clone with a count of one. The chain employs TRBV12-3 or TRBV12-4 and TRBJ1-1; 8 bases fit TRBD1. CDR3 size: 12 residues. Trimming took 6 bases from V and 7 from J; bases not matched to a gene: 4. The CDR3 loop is CASRMDRDEAFF. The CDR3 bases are TGTGCCAGCAGAATGGACAGGGATGAAGCTTTCTTT.